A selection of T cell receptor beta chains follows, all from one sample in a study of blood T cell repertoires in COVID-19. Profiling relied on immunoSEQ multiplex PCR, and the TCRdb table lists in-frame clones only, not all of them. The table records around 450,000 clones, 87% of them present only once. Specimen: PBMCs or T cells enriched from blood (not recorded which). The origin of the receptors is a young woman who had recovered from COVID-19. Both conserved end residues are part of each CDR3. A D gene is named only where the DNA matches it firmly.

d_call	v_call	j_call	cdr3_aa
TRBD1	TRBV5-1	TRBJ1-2	CASSYRTGENYGYTF
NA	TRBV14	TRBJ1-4	CASSQEKSSTNEKLFF
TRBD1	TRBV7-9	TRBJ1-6	CASSSLISGQGNSPLHF
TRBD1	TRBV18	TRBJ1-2	CASSPDRISGYTF
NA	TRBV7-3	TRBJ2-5	CASSLGPYRTQYF
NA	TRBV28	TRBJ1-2	CASTLRGYGYTF
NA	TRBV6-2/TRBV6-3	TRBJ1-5	CASSFRGNQPQHF
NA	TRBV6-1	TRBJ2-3	CASSEPGRGQKTTDTQYF
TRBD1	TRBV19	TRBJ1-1	CASSMGRDRVKNTEAFF
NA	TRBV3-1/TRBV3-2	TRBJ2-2	CASSQGASLGELFF
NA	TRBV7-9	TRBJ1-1	CASSLAQLGQGAEAFF
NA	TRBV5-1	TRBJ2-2	CASSSYTGELFF
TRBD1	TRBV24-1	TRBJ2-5	CATSDSRTGGETQYF
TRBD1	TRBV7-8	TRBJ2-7	CASSLGATGGEQYF
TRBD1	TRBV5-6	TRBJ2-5	CASSLTGEETQYF
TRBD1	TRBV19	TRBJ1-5	CATSGSWTGNQPQHF
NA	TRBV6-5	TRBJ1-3	CASSYSQAGDGNTIYF
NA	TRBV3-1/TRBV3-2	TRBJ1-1	CASSQDPRLFNTEAFF
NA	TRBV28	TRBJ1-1	CASNLRDTEAFF
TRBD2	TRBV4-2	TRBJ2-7	CASSQQEAGGPGEQYF
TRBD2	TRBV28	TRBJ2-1	CASSISSGGRDEQFF
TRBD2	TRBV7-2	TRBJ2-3	CASSLGPPEGLGGETQYF
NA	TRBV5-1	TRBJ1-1	CASSLAGPNTEAFF
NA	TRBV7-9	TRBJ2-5	CASSLPGGETQYF
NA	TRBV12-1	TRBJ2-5	CASSFAPFPGTSYQETQYF
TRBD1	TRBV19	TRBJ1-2	CASSIDWKGGSGYTF
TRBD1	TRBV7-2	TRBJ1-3	CASSLASGGSGNTIYF
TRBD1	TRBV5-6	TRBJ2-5	CASSGGTGDGTQYF
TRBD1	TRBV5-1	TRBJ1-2	CASSLGTGGVDGYTF
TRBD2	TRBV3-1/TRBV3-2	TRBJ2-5	CASSQDRFGGAYRETQYF
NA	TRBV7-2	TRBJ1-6	CASSPEVQDSPLHF
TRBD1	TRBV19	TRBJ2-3	CASSPQGGTDTQYF
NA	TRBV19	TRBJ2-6	CASSIWRDGANVLTF
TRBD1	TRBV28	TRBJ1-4	CASSFGTGRGKLFF
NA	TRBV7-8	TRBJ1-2	CASSSRAGSHGYTF
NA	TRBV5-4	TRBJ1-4	CASSFRGSEKLFF
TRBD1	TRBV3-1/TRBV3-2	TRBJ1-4	CASSPNRQGLNEKLFF
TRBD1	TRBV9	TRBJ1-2	CASSAQQGAMGGYTF
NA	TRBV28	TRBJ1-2	CASSFSGGTYYGYTF
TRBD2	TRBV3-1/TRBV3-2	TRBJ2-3	CASSGLAGISDTQYF
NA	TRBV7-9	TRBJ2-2	CASSSGSSGGELFF
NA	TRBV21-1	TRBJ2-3	CASSTQVEDTQYF
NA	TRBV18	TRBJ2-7	CASSASSSYEQYF
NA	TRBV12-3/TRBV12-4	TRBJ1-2	CASRGGGGGGYTF
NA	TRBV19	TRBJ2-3	CASSGIGRGSDTQYF
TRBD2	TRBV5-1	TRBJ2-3	CASMGTSGGPPDTQYF
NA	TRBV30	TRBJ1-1	CAWRRAYEAFF
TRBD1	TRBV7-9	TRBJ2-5	CASSLGGRGLAETQYF
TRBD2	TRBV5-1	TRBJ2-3	CASSPSLAGGKTDTQYF
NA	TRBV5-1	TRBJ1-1	CASSFALSPNTEAFF
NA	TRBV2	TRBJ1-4	CASSEVWQGGKLFF
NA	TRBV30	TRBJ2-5	CAWSPRGETQYF
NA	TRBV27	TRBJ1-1	CASSSLGSGASGAFF
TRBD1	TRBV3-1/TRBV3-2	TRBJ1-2	CASSRGTGISQAPTF
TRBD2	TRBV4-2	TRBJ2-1	CASSLGSGGPYNEQFF
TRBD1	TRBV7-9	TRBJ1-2	CASSPSDRGLGGYTF
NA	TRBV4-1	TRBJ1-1	CASSPTKLNTEAFF